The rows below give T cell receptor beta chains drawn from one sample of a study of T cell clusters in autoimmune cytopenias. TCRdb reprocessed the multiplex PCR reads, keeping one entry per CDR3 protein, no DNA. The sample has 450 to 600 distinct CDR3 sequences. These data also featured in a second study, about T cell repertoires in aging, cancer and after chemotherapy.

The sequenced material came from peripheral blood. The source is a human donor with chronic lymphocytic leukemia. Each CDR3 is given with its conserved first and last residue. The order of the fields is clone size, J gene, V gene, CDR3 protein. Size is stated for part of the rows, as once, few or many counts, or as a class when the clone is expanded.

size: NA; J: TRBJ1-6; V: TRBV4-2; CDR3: CASSQEKGGRSNSPLHF
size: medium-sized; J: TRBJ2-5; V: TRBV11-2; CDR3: CASSSGTIETQYF
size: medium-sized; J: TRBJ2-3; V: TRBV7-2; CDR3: CASSLGAGASTDTQYF
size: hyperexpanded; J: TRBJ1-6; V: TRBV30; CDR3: CAWSESSSYNSPLHF
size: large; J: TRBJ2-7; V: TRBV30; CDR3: CAWSVRLGPAYEQYF
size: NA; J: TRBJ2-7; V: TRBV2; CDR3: CASKSPGGAYEQYF
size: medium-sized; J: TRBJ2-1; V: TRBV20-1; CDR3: CSAPSGGAWDEQFF
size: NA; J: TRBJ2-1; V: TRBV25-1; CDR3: CASSELGGGYNEQFF
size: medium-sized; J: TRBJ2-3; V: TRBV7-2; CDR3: CASSLVPVGAGGEQYF
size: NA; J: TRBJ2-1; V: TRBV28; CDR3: CASSSTGTRGSEQFF
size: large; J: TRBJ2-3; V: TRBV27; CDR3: CASSPRGGGDTQYF
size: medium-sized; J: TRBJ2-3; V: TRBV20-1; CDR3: CSARDLRFADTQYF
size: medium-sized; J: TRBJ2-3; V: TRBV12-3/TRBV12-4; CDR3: CASSFPALTGADTQYF
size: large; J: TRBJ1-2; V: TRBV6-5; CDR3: CASRKTGSNYGYTF